This TCR beta chain emerged from a study of T cell responses to AZD1222 COVID-19 vaccine. TCRdb keeps only in-frame clones here, not all; method: immunoSEQ multiplex PCR. This sample has about 85,000 clones, with 88% found just once. Germline V gene sequence: CDR1 LGHNA, CDR2 YSLEER. Trimming shortened V by 0 bases and J by 6 bases, and 8 bases separated the two germline ends. CDR3 size: 14 residues. The source is an adult in good health. Specimen: peripheral blood, collected on day 0 of AZD1222 vaccination. The chain combines TRBV4-3 with TRBJ2-2; no reliable D call. This chain's CDR3 is CASSQDRIPGELFF. In DNA form, the CDR3 reads TGCGCCAGCAGCCAAGATAGAATTCCCGGGGAGCTGTTTTTT.